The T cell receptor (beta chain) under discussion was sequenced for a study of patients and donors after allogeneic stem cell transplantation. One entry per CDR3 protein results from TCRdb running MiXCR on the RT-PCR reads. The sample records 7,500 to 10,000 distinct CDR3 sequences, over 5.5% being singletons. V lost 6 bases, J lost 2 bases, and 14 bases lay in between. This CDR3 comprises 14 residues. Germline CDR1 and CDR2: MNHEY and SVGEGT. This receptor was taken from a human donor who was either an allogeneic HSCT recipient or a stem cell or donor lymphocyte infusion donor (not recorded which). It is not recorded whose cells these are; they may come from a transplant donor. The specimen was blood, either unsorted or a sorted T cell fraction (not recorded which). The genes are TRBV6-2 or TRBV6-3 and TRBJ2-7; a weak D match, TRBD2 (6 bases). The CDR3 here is CASRGRDFPYEQYF. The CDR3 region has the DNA TGTGCCAGCAGAGGCCGGGACTTTCCCTACGAGCAGTACTTC.